A single T cell receptor (beta chain) is shown here with its context. Its antigen is undetermined. Germline CDR1 SGHRS, CDR2 YFSETQ. This CDR3 contains 14 residues. The V end was cut by 0 bases, the J end by 1 base, with 2 bases between. This record comes from a study of CD8+ T cells in alopecia areata. Study conclusions and caveats: Normal skin's resident alphabeta T cells are also sequenced in scalp samples.

Treatment indicated: oral pan-JAK inhibitor, 5-10 mg twice daily. Once RNA had been extracted, it was reverse transcribed into cDNA to act as the sequencing template. Measured with immunoSEQ multiplex PCR; TCRdb has only the in-frame clones, and not every one. The sample comprises 150,000 to 200,000 clones, around three fifths of which are singletons, and more than 0.7% rests with the top ten. This TCR derives from a human donor with alopecia areata. Sample: CD4+ T cells sorted from blood, taken at week 4, from a patient treated with tofacitinib. The V and J genes are TRBV5-1 and TRBJ2-6; D gene unclear. CDR3 bases: TGCGCCAGCAGCTTGGAATCTGGGGCCAACGTCCTGACTTTC. This sequence encodes CASSLESGANVLTF.